This TCR beta chain was sequenced for a study of CD8 T cells in Susac syndrome. When the RNA was reverse transcribed, random hexamers were used with an input of about 0.45 to 1 ug. immunoSEQ multiplex PCR amplified TCR beta CDR3 across 54 Vbeta, 13 Jbeta. From the immunoSEQ multiplex PCR reads, TCRdb called clonotypes with MiXCR, one entry per CDR3 protein. This table has some 150,000 distinct CDR3 sequences, roughly 94% appearing once. CDR3 size: 16 residues. Between the trimmed V and J ends, which lost 5 bases and 2 bases, there was a span of 18 bases. Germline V gene lookup returns CDR1 MNHEY and CDR2 SMNVEV (reference sequence). Sequencing of TCR beta was carried out in blood CD8+ and CD4+ T cells. Relapsing-remitting disease, either stable or active, was present in the multiple sclerosis controls, who were treatment-naive patients. Both CD4+ and CD8+ T cells were negatively isolated, and TEMRA cells underwent FACS enrichment.

Sequences were obtained from CD8+ T cells from PBMCs. The clonotype was recovered from a human donor with multiple sclerosis. The chain links TRBV27 to TRBJ1-1; a possible D gene is TRBD1 (6 bases). The CDR3 region has the DNA TGTGCCAGCAGTCCAGGCCGTGGGGGGGCAAACACTGAAGCTTTCTTT. Translating gives CASSPGRGGANTEAFF.